This TCR beta chain derives from a study of blood T cell repertoires in COVID-19 (dated by TCRdb to 2018 to 2021). At the level of the whole study: Samples from collaborators originated in the United States, Italy and Spain and spanned both the acute and convalescent phases of COVID-19. Subjects who had been exposed to COVID-19, were actively infected with it, or had recovered from it provided the deeply sampled blood TCRbeta repertoires that made up the dataset. A de-identified subject ID, COVID-19 status, age in years and sex were almost always included in the sample metadata. The prospective study material was composed of cDNA or gDNA derived from T cells, B-cell-depleted T cells, or PBMCs. Where available, HLA class I and class II types were obtained from metadata supplied by the sample provider rather than from assay-based typing. The samples were drawn from two sources: the first 160 participants of the ongoing ImmuneRACE study, and 950 to 1,500 subjects contributed by 6 global collaborators. A freely available public database, intended as a resource for researchers studying the immune response to SARS-CoV-2, is where the repertoires were released.

The study at large found these results: How much clinical and demographic metadata was included differed by source and by participant, and the metadata was provided uncurated.

Whole blood was collected in K2EDTA tubes by collaborating institutions according to the institutions' own protocols. For TCRbeta analysis, collaborators shipped samples as frozen whole blood, isolated PBMCs, or DNA extracted from either of those sample types. Taken from cysteine to phenylalanine, the CDR3 has 16 residues. Just CDR3 DNA is preserved here, 48 bases in frame from base 1. Reading the germline V gene (reference sequence) gives CDR1 SGHNT and CDR2 YYREEE. For this chain, trimming is 0 bases at the V end and 2 bases at the J end, and the number of junction bases without a gene match is 6. Concerning this clone: The antigen it recognizes is unknown. The input lacks base qualities; no much larger clone sits a single base away.

The immunoSEQ Assay, a bias-controlled multiplex PCR, was used to amplify TCRbeta CDR3 regions from genomic DNA. In the paper's pipeline: Within the assay, amplification of reference gene primers was used to estimate how many nucleated cells each sample contained. Sequence reads were collapsed and filtered to measure the absolute abundance of every unique TCRbeta CDR3 rearrangement. For each sample, productive Simpson clonality was calculated as the square root of Simpson's diversity index across productive rearrangements. What TCRdb holds here is the immuneACCESS table cut down to in-frame rearrangements. Part of the clones is not present; checked against another copy, under half of the missing clones reflect an unresolved V gene, and the others are unexplained. D and trimming were read from the DNA, whereas the V and J calls and clone size are those reported in that table. The sample yields around 180,000 clones; less than 85% were counted once. Jointly, the top ten make up roughly 6.8% of the sample.

The chain is assembled from TRBV5-4 and TRBJ2-3; 7 junctional bases match TRBD2. This sequence was found in a human donor in a cohort sampled during active COVID-19. Sequencing was carried out using peripheral blood. The DNA sequence is TGTGCCAGCAGCTTGGCTACGGGGGGATACACAGATACGCAGTATTTT. Translation gives CASSLATGGYTDTQYF.